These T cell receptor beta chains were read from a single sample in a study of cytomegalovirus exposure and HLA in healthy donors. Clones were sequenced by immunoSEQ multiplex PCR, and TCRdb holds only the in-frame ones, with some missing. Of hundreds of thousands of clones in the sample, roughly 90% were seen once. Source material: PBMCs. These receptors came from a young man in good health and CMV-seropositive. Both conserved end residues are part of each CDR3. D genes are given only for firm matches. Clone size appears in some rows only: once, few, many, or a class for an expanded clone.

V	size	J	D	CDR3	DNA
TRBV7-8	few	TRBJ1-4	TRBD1	CASSLRDRGRTNEKLFF	TGTGCCAGCAGCTTAAGGGACAGGGGCCGAACTAATGAAAAACTGTTTTTT
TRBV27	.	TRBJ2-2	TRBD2	CASSLSFEASGRNTGELFF	TGTGCCAGCAGTTTATCTTTCGAGGCTAGCGGAAGGAACACCGGGGAGCTGTTTTTT
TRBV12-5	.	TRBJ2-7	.	CASGPSSDEQYF	TGTGCTAGTGGTCCCTCTAGCGACGAGCAGTACTTC
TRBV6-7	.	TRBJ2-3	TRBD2	CASSYKRTSGRAGDTQYF	TGTGCCAGCAGTTACAAGAGGACTAGCGGGAGGGCCGGAGATACGCAGTATTTT
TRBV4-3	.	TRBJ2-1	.	CASSQDRPSENEQFF	TGCGCCAGCAGCCAAGATCGCCCTAGCGAAAATGAGCAGTTCTTC
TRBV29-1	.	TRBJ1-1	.	CSVQRTVNTEAFF	TGCAGCGTTCAGCGGACAGTGAACACTGAAGCTTTCTTT
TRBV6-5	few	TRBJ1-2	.	CASSGAAREGGYTF	TGTGCCAGCAGTGGGGCTGCTCGGGAAGGTGGCTACACCTTC
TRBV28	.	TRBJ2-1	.	CASSPPQGASEQFF	TGTGCCAGCAGCCCACCGCAGGGTGCTAGTGAGCAGTTCTTC
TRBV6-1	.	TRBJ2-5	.	CASSEEGVWETQYF	TGTGCCAGCAGTGAAGAAGGGGTCTGGGAGACCCAGTACTTC
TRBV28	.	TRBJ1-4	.	CASSFPVRNHLGEKLFF	TGTGCCAGCAGTTTCCCGGTTCGGAACCACCTGGGGGAAAAACTGTTTTTT
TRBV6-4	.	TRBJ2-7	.	CASSARTLYEQYF	TGTGCCAGCAGTGCCCGGACACTCTACGAGCAGTACTTC
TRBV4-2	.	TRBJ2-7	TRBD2	CASSQEATSGRDAYEQYF	TGTGCCAGCAGCCAAGAGGCGACTAGCGGGAGGGACGCCTACGAGCAGTACTTC
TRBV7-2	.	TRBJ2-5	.	CASSKGPAGYQETQYF	TGTGCCAGCAGCAAAGGCCCCGCAGGGTACCAAGAGACCCAGTACTTC
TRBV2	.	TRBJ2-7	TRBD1	CASSPPPLTGKTYEQYF	TGTGCCAGCAGTCCCCCACCATTGACAGGGAAAACCTACGAGCAGTACTTC
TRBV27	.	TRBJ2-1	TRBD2	CASSLGWAGVFNEQFF	TGTGCCAGCAGTTTGGGTTGGGCGGGAGTTTTCAATGAGCAGTTCTTC
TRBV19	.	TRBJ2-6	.	CASTGANVLTF	TGTGCCAGTACCGGGGCCAACGTCCTGACTTTC
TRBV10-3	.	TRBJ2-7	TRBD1	CAIKGTGTGTYEQYF	TGTGCCATCAAGGGAACCGGGACAGGAACCTACGAGCAGTACTTC
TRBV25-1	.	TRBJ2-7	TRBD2	CASSPGTSGTYYEQYF	TGTGCCAGCAGCCCCGGGACTAGCGGGACATACTACGAGCAGTACTTC
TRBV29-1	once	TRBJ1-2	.	CSVAGTGPRGYGYTF	TGCAGCGTGGCTGGAACAGGCCCAAGGGGCTATGGCTACACCTTC
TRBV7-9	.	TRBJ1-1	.	CASSSGTGNTEAFF	TGTGCCAGCAGCTCCGGGACGGGGAACACTGAAGCTTTCTTT
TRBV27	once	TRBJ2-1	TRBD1	CASSLGQGLNNEQFF	TGTGCCAGCAGTTTAGGACAGGGCCTTAACAATGAGCAGTTCTTC
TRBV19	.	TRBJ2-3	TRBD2	CASNPVRSGRASSDTQYF	TGTGCCAGTAACCCCGTTAGGAGCGGGAGGGCCTCATCAGATACGCAGTATTTT
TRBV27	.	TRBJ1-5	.	CASSQDGVNQPQHF	TGTGCCAGCAGTCAGGACGGGGTTAATCAGCCCCAGCATTTT
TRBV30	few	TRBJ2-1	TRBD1	CAWSRTGGGDEQFF	TGTGCCTGGAGTCGGACAGGGGGCGGGGATGAGCAGTTCTTC
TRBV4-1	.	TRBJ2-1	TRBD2	CASSQTSGRPDEQFF	TGCGCCAGCAGCCAGACTAGCGGGAGACCCGATGAGCAGTTCTTC
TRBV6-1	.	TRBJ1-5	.	CASSELLGAGDYQPQHF	TGTGCCAGCAGTGAACTACTGGGGGCGGGGGATTATCAGCCCCAGCATTTT